This T cell receptor (beta chain) was identified in a study of cytomegalovirus exposure and HLA in healthy donors. The protocol was immunoSEQ multiplex PCR, while the TCRdb copy is restricted to in-frame clones and leaves out a portion. The sample consists of 150,000 to 200,000 clones, roughly 81% of them appearing once. The sample holds a few counts of this clone. The length of the CDR3 is 15 residues. Trimming pared 1 base from V and 4 bases from J, leaving 14 bases between. CDR1 and CDR2 (germline): MGHDK, SYGVNS. The chain has TRBV25-1 and TRBJ2-7; D gene uncertain. The sequence was obtained from a woman aged 25-40 years in good health and CMV-seronegative. Sequenced: PBMCs. CDR3 DNA sequence: TGTGCCAGCAGTGAATCGAACAGCTTCAGATACGAGCAGTACTTC. This encodes CASSESNSFRYEQYF.